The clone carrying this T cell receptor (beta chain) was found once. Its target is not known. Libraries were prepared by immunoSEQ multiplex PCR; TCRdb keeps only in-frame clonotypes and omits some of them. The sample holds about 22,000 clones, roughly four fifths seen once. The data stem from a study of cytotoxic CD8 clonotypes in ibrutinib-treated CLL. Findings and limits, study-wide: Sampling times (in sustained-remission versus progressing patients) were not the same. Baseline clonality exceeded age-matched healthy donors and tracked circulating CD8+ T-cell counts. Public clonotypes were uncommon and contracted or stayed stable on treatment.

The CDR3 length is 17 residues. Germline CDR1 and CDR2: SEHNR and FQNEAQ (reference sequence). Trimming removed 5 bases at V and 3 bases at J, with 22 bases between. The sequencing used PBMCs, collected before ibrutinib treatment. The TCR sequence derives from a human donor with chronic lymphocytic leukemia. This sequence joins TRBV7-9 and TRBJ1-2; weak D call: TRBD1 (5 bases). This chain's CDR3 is CASSGVAGNFVDYGYTF. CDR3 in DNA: TGTGCCAGCAGCGGGGTGGCAGGGAATTTTGTGGACTATGGCTACACCTTC.